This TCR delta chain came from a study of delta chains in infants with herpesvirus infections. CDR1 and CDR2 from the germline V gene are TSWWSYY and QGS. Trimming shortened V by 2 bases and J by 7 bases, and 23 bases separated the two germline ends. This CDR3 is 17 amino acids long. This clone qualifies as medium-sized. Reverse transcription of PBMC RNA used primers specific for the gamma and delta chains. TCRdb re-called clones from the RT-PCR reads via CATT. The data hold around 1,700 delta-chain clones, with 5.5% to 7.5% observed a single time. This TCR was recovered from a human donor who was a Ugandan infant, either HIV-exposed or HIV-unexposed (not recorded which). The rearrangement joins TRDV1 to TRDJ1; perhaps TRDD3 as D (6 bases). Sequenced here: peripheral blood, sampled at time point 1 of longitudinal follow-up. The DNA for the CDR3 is TGTGCTCTTGGGGAATTGAACACAACCCGATGGGGGGTTAAACTCATCTTT. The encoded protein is CALGELNTTRWGVKLIF.